The sample holds many counts of the clone carrying this T cell receptor beta chain. Its antigen is as yet unknown. The length of the CDR3 is 13 residues. The germline gives CDR1 SQVTM, CDR2 ANQGSEA. Trimming took 7 bases from V and 5 from J; bases not matched to a gene: 9. The data are from a study of neurological immune-mediated disorders. Background on the study: A relapsing-remitting course was seen in most of the 34 multiple sclerosis patients and a secondary progressive course in 3. Study results and limitations: Association of the multiple sclerosis repertoire cluster with clinical or MRI features was not observed for any feature. There were no CDR3 amino acid sequences shared by expanded clones across subjects, a result suggesting private repertoires in all groups.

TCRdb ran MiXCR on the 5' RACE reads and lists one entry per CDR3 protein. The sample carries roughly 62,000 distinct CDR3 sequences, 3.5% to 4.5% recorded once. This receptor was identified in a woman between 45 and 60 years old with multiple sclerosis. This chain uses TRBV29-1 with TRBJ2-5, with 8 positions matching TRBD1. Material for sequencing was PBMCs. The CDR3 loop is CSAEDRVGETQYF. CDR3 coding DNA: TGCAGCGCTGAGGACAGGGTGGGGGAGACCCAGTACTTC.